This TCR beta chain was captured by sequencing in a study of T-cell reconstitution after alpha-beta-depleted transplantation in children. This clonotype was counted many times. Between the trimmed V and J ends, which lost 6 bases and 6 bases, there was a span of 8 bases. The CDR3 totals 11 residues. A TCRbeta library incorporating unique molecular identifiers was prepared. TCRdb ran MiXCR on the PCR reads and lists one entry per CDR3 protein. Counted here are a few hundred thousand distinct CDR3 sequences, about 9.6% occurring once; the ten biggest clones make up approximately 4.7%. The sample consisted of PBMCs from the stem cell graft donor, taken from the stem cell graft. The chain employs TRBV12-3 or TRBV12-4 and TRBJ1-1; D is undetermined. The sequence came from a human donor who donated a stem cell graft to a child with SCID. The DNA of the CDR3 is TGTGCCAGCAGCAAGGTATCTGAAGCTTTCTTT. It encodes CASSKVSEAFF.